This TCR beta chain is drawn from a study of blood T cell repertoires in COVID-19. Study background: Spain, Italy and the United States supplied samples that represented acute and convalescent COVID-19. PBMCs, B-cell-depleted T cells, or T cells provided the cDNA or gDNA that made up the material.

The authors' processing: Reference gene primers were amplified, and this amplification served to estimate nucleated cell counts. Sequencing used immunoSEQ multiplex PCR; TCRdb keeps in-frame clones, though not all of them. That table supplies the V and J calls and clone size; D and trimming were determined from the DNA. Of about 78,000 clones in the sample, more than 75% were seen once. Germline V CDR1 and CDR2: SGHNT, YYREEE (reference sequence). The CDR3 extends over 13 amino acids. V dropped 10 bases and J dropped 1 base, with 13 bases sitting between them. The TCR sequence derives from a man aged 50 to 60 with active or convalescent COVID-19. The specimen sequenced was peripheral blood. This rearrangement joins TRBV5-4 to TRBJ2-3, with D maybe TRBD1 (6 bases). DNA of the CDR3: TGTGCCGGGGGCAGGGTCGGCACAGATACGCAGTATTTT. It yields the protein CAGGRVGTDTQYF.